A single sample is the source of the 26 T cell receptor beta chains below, sequenced in a study of regulatory dendritic cells for organ transplantation. Assay: immunoSEQ multiplex PCR; the TCRdb copy retains only in-frame clones and omits some. Counted here are 35,000 to 40,000 clones, about nine tenths occurring once; the ten biggest clones make up 0.11%. Sequencing input: naive CD8+ T cells from blood. The subset is: CD45RA+ naive T cells. These receptors came from a human donor in good health.

This clone came up once. The chain combines TRBV11-2 with TRBJ1-1; no firm D call. The germline CDR1 and CDR2 sequences are SGHAT and FQNNGV. The CDR3 extends over 14 amino acids. The V gene lost 5 bases and the J gene lost 11 bases, with 21 bases spanning the gap. DNA of the CDR3: TGTGCCAGCAGCCCGCATGAACAACGTTTTAGGGCTTTCTTT. It codes for CASSPHEQRFRAFF.

This chain joins TRBV9 and TRBJ2-3; D remains unclear. V was trimmed by 5 bases and J by 0 bases, leaving 13 bases between them. Germline V CDR1 and CDR2: SGDLS, YYNGEE. CDR3 length equals 15 residues. The CDR3 reads CASSRGASSTDTQYF. As DNA, the CDR3 is TGTGCCAGCAGTCGCGGAGCATCTAGCACAGATACGCAGTATTTT.

The rearrangement joins TRBV30 to TRBJ2-6, with D hard to call. CDR3 size: 15 residues. V gave up 2 bases and J gave up 3 bases, with 11 bases separating them. Germline V gene data show CDR1 as GTSNPN and CDR2 as SVGIG (reference sequence). CDR3 nucleotide sequence: TGTGCCTGGAGTCCTGGAAGGGTTGGGGCCAACGTCCTGACTTTC. Amino acid sequence: CAWSPGRVGANVLTF.

A word on this clone: Different DNA sequences within this sample yield the same CDR3. The chain uses TRBV7-2 and TRBJ2-1; TRBD1 might be the D (6 bases). V lost 1 base and J 4 bases, leaving 8 bases between the germline ends. Germline loops: CDR1 SGHTA, CDR2 FQGNSA. The CDR3 consists of 14 residues. CDR3 amino acids: CASSLVGGYNEQFF. CDR3 in DNA: TGTGCCAGCAGCTTAGTAGGGGGATACAATGAGCAGTTCTTC.

The rearrangement links TRBV7-9 to TRBJ2-3, with D perhaps being TRBD1 or TRBD2 (5 bases each). The CDR3 loop spans 15 amino acids. The V and J ends lost 7 bases and 6 bases respectively, with 20 bases between them. Germline CDR1 SEHNR, CDR2 FQNEAQ (reference sequence). As DNA, the CDR3 is TGTGCCAGCACCCCTGAGGGACGGTATTGGGATACGCAGTATTTT. Translated, it gives CASTPEGRYWDTQYF.

The rearrangement uses TRBV5-3 and TRBJ1-5, with a possible D match to TRBD1 (5 bases). TRBV5-3 counts as an open reading frame of uncertain function. The V and J ends lost 8 bases and 2 bases respectively, with 11 bases between them. CDR3 length: 13 amino acids. The CDR3 nucleotides are TGTGCCAGGGGGGGAATTGGCAATCAGCCCCAGCATTTT. The encoded protein is CARGGIGNQPQHF.

The gene calls are TRBV27 and TRBJ2-5, with D possibly being TRBD1 or TRBD2 (6 bases each). With 2 bases removed from V and 5 bases from J, the gap between germline ends came to 18 bases. CDR3 length: 16 residues. Germline V gene lookup returns CDR1 MNHEY and CDR2 SMNVEV (reference sequence). CDR3: CASSLIYGGGKETQYF. The CDR3, as DNA: TGTGCCAGCAGTTTAATTTACGGGGGCGGTAAGGAGACCCAGTACTTC.

This chain connects TRBV2 to TRBJ2-5, with D perhaps TRBD1 or TRBD2 (5 bases each). Germline CDR1 reads SNHLY; CDR2 reads FYNNEI. The CDR3 sequence is 13 residues long. The ends were cut back, 2 bases at V and 5 bases at J, with 9 bases in the middle. The CDR3 bases are TGTGCCAGCAGTGAATGGGACGGGGAGACCCAGTACTTC. Protein sequence: CASSEWDGETQYF.

The chain joins TRBV10-3 to TRBJ1-2; D remains unclear. CDR1 and CDR2 (germline): ENHRY, SYGVKD. With 0 bases removed from V and 7 bases from J, the gap between germline ends came to 12 bases. This CDR3 has 14 amino acids. CDR3 bases: TGTGCCATCAGTGAGTCTGGAGGATCGACTGGCTACACCTTC. This encodes CAISESGGSTGYTF.

CDR3 sequence (DNA): TGTGCCAGCAGCGACGGGGAGCGGGGCTACGAGCAGTACTTC. It encodes CASSDGERGYEQYF. The rearrangement joins TRBV5-6 to TRBJ2-7, with 7 positions matching TRBD2. The CDR3 sequence is 14 residues long. V lost 4 bases and J lost 3; bases outside the gene matches: 7. The germline gives CDR1 SGHDT, CDR2 YYEEEE.

Only one count was recorded for this clone. The rearrangement uses TRBV11-1 and TRBJ2-1, with D hard to call. This CDR3 has 16 residues. Germline CDR1 reads SGHAT; CDR2 reads FQDESV (reference sequence). V was shortened by 5 bases and J by 4 bases, with 18 bases between the two germline ends. DNA of the CDR3: TGTGCCAGCAGCGTATTCTCGGACCGATTTTACAATGAGCAGTTCTTC. Amino acid sequence: CASSVFSDRFYNEQFF.

This chain connects TRBV19 to TRBJ1-2, with D unclear. CDR3 length: 14 amino acids. CDR1 LNHDA and CDR2 SQIVND come from the germline V gene (reference sequence). The V gene lost 7 bases and the J gene lost 7 bases, with 19 bases spanning the gap. CDR3 amino acids: CASTATLKGPGYTF. The DNA of the CDR3 is TGTGCCAGTACCGCGACCCTGAAGGGTCCTGGCTACACCTTC.

V and J are TRBV7-2 and TRBJ2-1, with 8 bases lining up with TRBD2. Germline V lookup: CDR1 SGHTA, CDR2 FQGNSA. V shed 5 bases and J 4 bases; nucleotides not matched to a gene: 7. The CDR3 loop spans 15 amino acids. The CDR3 region is CASSPGGTFYNEQFF. The CDR3 DNA reads as TGTGCCAGCAGCCCGGGGGGGACTTTTTACAATGAGCAGTTCTTC.

The chain uses TRBV28 and TRBJ2-7; D remains ambiguous. Between the trimmed V and J ends, which lost 2 bases and 4 bases, there was a span of 6 bases. The CDR3 has 12 amino acids. Per germline, CDR1 MDHEN and CDR2 SYDVKM. The CDR3 region has the DNA TGTGCCAGCAGTTTAATACATTACGAGCAGTACTTC. This gives the protein CASSLIHYEQYF.

J is TRBJ1-1 and V is TRBV27, with D tentatively TRBD1 (6 bases). This CDR3 region has 16 residues. CDR1 is MNHEY and CDR2 is SMNVEV in the germline V gene (reference sequence). V lost 6 bases and J 2 bases, leaving 19 bases between the germline ends. Here the CDR3 DNA reads TGTGCCAGCAGCCTCTCCCGGGGACACCAAAACACTGAAGCTTTCTTT. Translating gives CASSLSRGHQNTEAFF.

The count of this clone is one. The rearrangement uses TRBV19 and TRBJ1-2; a possible D gene is TRBD1 (5 bases). Germline lookup yields CDR1 LNHDA and CDR2 SQIVND (reference sequence). CDR3 length: 13 amino acids. Trimming cost V 5 bases and J 7 bases, with 14 bases left between them. CDR3 amino acids: CASSLPTVGGYTF. DNA for the CDR3: TGTGCCAGTAGTCTACCGACAGTGGGTGGCTACACCTTC.

CDR3 in DNA: TGTGCCAGCAGCCCCCTCGGGGGGTGGGATACGCAGTATTTT. It codes for CASSPLGGWDTQYF. This chain links TRBV7-9 with TRBJ2-3; TRBD2 matches 7 bases. From germline, CDR1 is SEHNR and CDR2 FQNEAQ (reference sequence). Trimming at V came to 5 bases and at J to 6 bases, leaving 8 bases not matched to a gene. This CDR3 is built from 14 residues.

The chain is built from TRBV7-8 and TRBJ2-7; 8 nucleotides line up with TRBD2. CDR3 size: 15 residues. CDR1 is SGHVS and CDR2 is FQNEAQ in the germline V gene. The trim removed 2 bases at V and 3 bases at J, leaving 6 bases unmatched. Here the CDR3 DNA reads TGTGCCAGCAGCTTACGGGGTGCGGGGGGCTACGAGCAGTACTTC. Protein product: CASSLRGAGGYEQYF.

The V gene is TRBV4-3, the J gene TRBJ1-5; the D gene is possibly TRBD1 (5 bases). Germline V gene sequence: CDR1 LGHNA, CDR2 YSLEER. There are 16 residues in the CDR3. V lost 4 bases, J lost 4 bases, and 17 bases lay in between. The CDR3 DNA sequence: TGCGCCAGCAGCCCAGGGTGGAGGGTAGGGAATCAGCCCCAGCATTTT. This codes for CASSPGWRVGNQPQHF.

The chain links TRBV9 to TRBJ2-5; D is unresolved. The V and J ends lost 0 bases and 4 bases respectively, with 4 bases between them. CDR3 length equals 12 residues. CDR1 is SGDLS and CDR2 is YYNGEE in the germline V gene. The CDR3 protein is CASSVGGETQYF. The CDR3 DNA follows: TGTGCCAGCAGCGTAGGGGGAGAGACCCAGTACTTC.

J is TRBJ1-4 and V is TRBV4-3; D is perhaps TRBD1 (6 bases). CDR1 and CDR2 (germline): LGHNA, YSLEER. V lost 3 bases, J lost 5 bases, and 13 bases lay in between. CDR3 length equals 15 residues. For the CDR3, the DNA is TGCGCCAGCAGCCAGTTGAGGGGGAGAAATGAAAAACTGTTTTTT. Translation: CASSQLRGRNEKLFF.

This rearrangement joins TRBV15 to TRBJ2-1; D perhaps matches TRBD1 (6 bases). The CDR3 is 15 amino acids. The V gene lost 5 bases and the J gene lost 1 base, with 12 bases spanning the gap. Germline V gives CDR1 LNHNV, CDR2 YYDKDF (reference sequence). CDR3 protein: CATSESRGSYNEQFF. CDR3 nucleotides: TGTGCCACCAGCGAGAGCAGGGGTTCCTACAATGAGCAGTTCTTC.

This rearrangement joins TRBV27 to TRBJ1-5; no definite D call. Germline V CDR1 and CDR2: MNHEY, SMNVEV (reference sequence). Trimming pared 3 bases from V and 4 bases from J, leaving 4 bases between. The CDR3 loop spans 12 amino acids. In DNA form, the CDR3 reads TGTGCCAGCAGTTTTCCGAATCAGCCCCAGCATTTT. Translating gives CASSFPNQPQHF.

This chain connects TRBV12-5 to TRBJ2-5; a weak D match, TRBD2 (5 bases). The CDR3 covers 12 residues. Germline V gene lookup returns CDR1 LGHNT and CDR2 FRNRAP. The ends were cut back, 2 bases at V and 9 bases at J, with 10 bases in the middle. The CDR3 sequence: CASGLSGGPQYF. The CDR3 DNA reads as TGTGCTAGTGGTTTGAGTGGCGGGCCCCAGTACTTC.

This clone has more than one count but fewer than ten. V gene TRBV27 combines with J gene TRBJ1-5; D is undetermined. CDR1 and CDR2 from the germline V gene are MNHEY and SMNVEV (reference sequence). The CDR3 length is 15 residues. The V and J ends lost 5 bases and 0 bases respectively, with 11 bases between them. The DNA for the CDR3 is TGTGCCAGCAGTGGGTCCGGGGATAGCAATCAGCCCCAGCATTTT. Amino acids: CASSGSGDSNQPQHF.

The V call is TRBV27, the J call TRBJ1-1; TRBD1 might be the D (5 bases). CDR1 is MNHEY and CDR2 is SMNVEV in the germline V gene (reference sequence). This CDR3 is 13 amino acids long. V dropped 4 bases and J dropped 4 bases, with 10 bases sitting between them. CDR3 sequence: CASSWGVGTEAFF. CDR3 DNA: TGTGCCAGCAGTTGGGGGGTAGGCACTGAAGCTTTCTTT.